The rows below give T cell receptor beta chains drawn from one sample of a study of blood T cell repertoires in COVID-19. Some clones are missing from TCRdb's copy, which holds only in-frame ones; the method was immunoSEQ multiplex PCR. The sample lists about 98,000 clones, roughly 80% occurring once. Sequencing was done on a sample of peripheral blood. All receptors derive from a man in his 70s with active or convalescent COVID-19. CDR3s include the opening cysteine and the closing phenylalanine or tryptophan. Each record gives: clone size, V gene, J gene, D gene, CDR3 protein. The D gene is left open where the match is weak. Rows give clone size only sometimes, using once, few, many, or a class for an expanded clone.

>.|TRBV30|TRBJ2-2|.
CAWSVQGHGELFF
>.|TRBV15|TRBJ2-1|TRBD1
CATSTDRGLSNEQFF
>.|TRBV3-1/TRBV3-2|TRBJ2-7|TRBD1
CASSRTGGYEQYF
>.|TRBV19|TRBJ1-3|TRBD1
CASRQGNSGNTIYF
>.|TRBV9|TRBJ2-1|TRBD2
CASSVEAGGHNEQFF
>.|TRBV6-6|TRBJ2-1|TRBD2
CASSFTLSGGPREQFF
>.|TRBV4-1|TRBJ2-7|.
CASSQERGRGRYEQYF
>.|TRBV15|TRBJ2-1|TRBD2
CATSRGLAGGLEQFF
>.|TRBV5-1|TRBJ2-1|TRBD1
CASSQDRGEQFF
>.|TRBV5-1|TRBJ2-1|.
CASSLGSLGGGAHNEQFF
>.|TRBV6-1|TRBJ1-5|.
CASSARTQGSNQPQHF
>.|TRBV7-2|TRBJ1-2|.
CASSMGGLPTFYGYTF
>.|TRBV7-5|TRBJ1-6|.
CARSLQNSPLHF
>.|TRBV7-2|TRBJ1-4|.
CASTSLRNEKLFF
>.|TRBV5-1|TRBJ2-5|.
CASSTRTGGETQYF
>.|TRBV29-1|TRBJ2-5|.
CSVVQGETQYF
>few|TRBV19|TRBJ2-1|TRBD1
CASGDRSSSYNEQFF
>.|TRBV10-3|TRBJ1-6|TRBD1
CAISVGQDNSPLHF
>.|TRBV6-5|TRBJ1-2|TRBD1
CASSSHPGGYDGYTF
>once|TRBV9|TRBJ2-1|.
CASSVEIGDEQFF
>few|TRBV12-3/TRBV12-4|TRBJ2-7|TRBD1
CASSSGGTYEQYF
>.|TRBV4-1|TRBJ1-2|.
CASSRTILPLDGYTF